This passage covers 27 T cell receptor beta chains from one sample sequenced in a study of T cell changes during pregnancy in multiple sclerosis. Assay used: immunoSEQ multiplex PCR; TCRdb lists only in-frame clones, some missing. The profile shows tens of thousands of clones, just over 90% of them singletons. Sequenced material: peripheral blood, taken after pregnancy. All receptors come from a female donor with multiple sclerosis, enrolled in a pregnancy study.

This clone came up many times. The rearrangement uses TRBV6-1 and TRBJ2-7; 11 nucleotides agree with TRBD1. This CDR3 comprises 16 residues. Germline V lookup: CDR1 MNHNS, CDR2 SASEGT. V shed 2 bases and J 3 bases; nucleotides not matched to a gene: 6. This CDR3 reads CASSEKGGTGGYEQYF. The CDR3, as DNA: TGTGCCAGCAGTGAAAAAGGTGGGACAGGGGGCTACGAGCAGTACTTC.

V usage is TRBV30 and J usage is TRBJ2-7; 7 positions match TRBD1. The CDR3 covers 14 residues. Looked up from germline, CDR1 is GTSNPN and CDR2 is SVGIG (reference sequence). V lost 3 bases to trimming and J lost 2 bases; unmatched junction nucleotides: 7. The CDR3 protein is CAWRGRGPTYEQYF. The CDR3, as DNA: TGTGCCTGGAGGGGAAGGGGGCCTACCTACGAGCAGTACTTC.

CDR3 sequence reads: CASSIRQRDNQETQYF. CDR3 DNA sequence: TGTGCCAGTAGTATTCGTCAGCGGGATAACCAAGAGACCCAGTACTTC. The chain joins TRBV19 to TRBJ2-5; 7 nucleotides align to TRBD2. This CDR3 has 16 residues. Germline V gene lookup returns CDR1 LNHDA and CDR2 SQIVND (reference sequence). J gave up 0 bases and V 3 bases, and 7 bases lay outside the gene matches.

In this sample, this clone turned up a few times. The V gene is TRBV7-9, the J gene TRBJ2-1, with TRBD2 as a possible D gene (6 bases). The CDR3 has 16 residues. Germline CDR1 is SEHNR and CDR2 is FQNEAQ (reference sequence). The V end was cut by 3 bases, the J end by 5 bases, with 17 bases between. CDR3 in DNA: TGTGCCAGCAGCTTTGAGGGCATGAGACTAGACAATGAGCAGTTCTTC. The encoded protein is CASSFEGMRLDNEQFF.

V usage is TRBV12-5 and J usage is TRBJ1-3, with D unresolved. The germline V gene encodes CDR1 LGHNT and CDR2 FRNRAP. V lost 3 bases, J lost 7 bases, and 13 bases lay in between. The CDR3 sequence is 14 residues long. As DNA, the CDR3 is TGTGCTAGTGGTTTACTGCCGGCGGTCAACACCATATATTTT. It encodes CASGLLPAVNTIYF.

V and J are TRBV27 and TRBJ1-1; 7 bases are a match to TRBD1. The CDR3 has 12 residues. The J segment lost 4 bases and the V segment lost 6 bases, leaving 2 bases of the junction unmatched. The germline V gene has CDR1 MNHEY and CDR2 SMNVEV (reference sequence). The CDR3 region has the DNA TGTGCCAGCAGCACAGGGGTCACTGAAGCTTTCTTT. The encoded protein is CASSTGVTEAFF.

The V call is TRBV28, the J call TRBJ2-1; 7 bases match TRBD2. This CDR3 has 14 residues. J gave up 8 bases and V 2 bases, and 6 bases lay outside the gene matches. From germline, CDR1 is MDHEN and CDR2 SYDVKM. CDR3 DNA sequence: TGTGCCAGCAGTTTAGGCGGGAGAAGGGATGAGCAGTTCTTC. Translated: CASSLGGRRDEQFF.

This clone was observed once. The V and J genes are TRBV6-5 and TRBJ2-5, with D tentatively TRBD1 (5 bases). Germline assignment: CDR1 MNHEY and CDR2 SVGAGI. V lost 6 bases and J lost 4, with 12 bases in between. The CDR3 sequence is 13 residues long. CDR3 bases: TGTGCCAGCAGCCGACAGTTAAGAGAGACCCAGTACTTC. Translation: CASSRQLRETQYF.

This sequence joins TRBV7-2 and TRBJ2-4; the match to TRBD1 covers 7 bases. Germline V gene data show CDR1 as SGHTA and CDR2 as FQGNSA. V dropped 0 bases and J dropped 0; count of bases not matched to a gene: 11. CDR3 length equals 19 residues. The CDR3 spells CASSLAFTGAELAKNIQYF. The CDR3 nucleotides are TGTGCCAGCAGCTTAGCGTTCACAGGGGCGGAACTAGCCAAAAACATTCAGTACTTC.

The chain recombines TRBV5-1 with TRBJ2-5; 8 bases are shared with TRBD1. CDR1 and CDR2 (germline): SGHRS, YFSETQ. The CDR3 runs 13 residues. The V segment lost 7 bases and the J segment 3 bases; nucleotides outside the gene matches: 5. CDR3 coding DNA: TGCGCCAGCGGCGTGGACAGGGAAGAGACCCAGTACTTC. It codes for CASGVDREETQYF.

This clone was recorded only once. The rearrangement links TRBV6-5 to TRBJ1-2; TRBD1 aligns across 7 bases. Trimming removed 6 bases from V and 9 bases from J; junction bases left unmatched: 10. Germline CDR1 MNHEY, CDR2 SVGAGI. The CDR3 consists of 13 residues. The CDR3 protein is CASRTGSEWSYTF. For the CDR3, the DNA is TGTGCCAGCAGGACAGGGAGTGAGTGGAGCTACACCTTC.

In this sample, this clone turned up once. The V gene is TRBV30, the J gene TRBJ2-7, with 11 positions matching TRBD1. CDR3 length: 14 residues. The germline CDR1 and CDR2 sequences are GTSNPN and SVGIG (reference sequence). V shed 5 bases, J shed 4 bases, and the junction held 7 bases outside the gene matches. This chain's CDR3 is CAWGWTGGWYEQYF. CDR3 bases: TGTGCCTGGGGTTGGACAGGGGGCTGGTACGAGCAGTACTTC.

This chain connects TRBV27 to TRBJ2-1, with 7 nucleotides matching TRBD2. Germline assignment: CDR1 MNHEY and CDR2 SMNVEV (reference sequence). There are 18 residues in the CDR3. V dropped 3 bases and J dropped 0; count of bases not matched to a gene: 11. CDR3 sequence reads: CASSLGPGAGVSYNEQFF. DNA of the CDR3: TGTGCCAGCAGTTTGGGGCCTGGGGCGGGAGTCTCCTACAATGAGCAGTTCTTC.

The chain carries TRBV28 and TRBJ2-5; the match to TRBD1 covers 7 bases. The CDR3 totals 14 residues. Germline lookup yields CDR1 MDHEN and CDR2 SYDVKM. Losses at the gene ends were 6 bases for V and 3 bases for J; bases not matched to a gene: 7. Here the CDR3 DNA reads TGTGCCAGCAGAATGACGGGGACAGAAGAGACCCAGTACTTC. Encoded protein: CASRMTGTEETQYF.

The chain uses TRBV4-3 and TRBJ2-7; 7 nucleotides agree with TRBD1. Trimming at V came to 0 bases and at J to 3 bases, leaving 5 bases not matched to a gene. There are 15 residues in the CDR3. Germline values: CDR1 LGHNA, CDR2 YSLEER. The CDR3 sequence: CASSQELAGGYEQYF. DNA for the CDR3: TGCGCCAGCAGCCAAGAGTTGGCAGGGGGCTACGAGCAGTACTTC.

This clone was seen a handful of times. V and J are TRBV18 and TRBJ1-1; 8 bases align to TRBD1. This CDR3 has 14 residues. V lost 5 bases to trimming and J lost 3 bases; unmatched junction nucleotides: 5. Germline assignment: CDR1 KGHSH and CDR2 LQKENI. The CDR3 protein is CASSSSTGDTEAFF. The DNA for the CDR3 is TGTGCCAGCTCATCATCGACAGGGGACACTGAAGCTTTCTTT. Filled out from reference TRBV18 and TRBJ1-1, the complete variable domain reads NAGVMQNPRHLVRRRGQEARLRCSPMKGHSHVYWYRQLPEEGLKFMVYLQKENIIDESGMPKERFSAEFPKEGPSILRIQQVVRGDSAAYFCASSSSTGDTEAFFGQGTRLTVV.

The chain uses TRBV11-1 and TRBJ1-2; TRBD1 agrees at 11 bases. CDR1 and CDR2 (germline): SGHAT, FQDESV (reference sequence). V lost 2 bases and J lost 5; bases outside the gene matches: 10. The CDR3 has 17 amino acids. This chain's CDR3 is CASSLKLGQGAGYGYTF. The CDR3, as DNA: TGTGCCAGCAGCTTAAAACTTGGACAGGGGGCAGGTTATGGCTACACCTTC.

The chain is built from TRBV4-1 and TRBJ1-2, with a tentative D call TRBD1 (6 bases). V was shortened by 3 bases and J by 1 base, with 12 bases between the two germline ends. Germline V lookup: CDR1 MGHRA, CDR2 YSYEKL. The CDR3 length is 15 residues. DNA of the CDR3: TGCGCCAGCAGCCAGGACTCAGGGGATAACTATGGCTACACCTTC. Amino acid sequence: CASSQDSGDNYGYTF.

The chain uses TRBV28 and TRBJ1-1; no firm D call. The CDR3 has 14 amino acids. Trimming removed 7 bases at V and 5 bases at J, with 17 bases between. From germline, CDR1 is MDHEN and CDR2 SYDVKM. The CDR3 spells CASTLSRPLTEAFF. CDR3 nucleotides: TGTGCCAGCACCCTGTCCAGGCCCTTAACTGAAGCTTTCTTT.

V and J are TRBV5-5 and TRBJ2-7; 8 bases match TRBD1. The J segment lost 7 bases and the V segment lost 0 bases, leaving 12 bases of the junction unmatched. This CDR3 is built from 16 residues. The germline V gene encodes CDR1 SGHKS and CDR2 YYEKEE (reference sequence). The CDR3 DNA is TGTGCCAGCAGCTTGGATGTGCGGACAGGGTACGAAGAGCAGTACTTC. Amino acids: CASSLDVRTGYEEQYF.

In DNA form, the CDR3 reads TGCGCCAGCAGCACGACAGCGGGAGATGGAGACATTCAGTACTTC. Its translation is CASSTTAGDGDIQYF. J is TRBJ2-4 and V is TRBV5-1, with 8 bases that match TRBD2. V was clipped by 4 bases and J by 8 bases; unmatched bases: 11. The CDR3 has 15 amino acids. The germline V gene has CDR1 SGHRS and CDR2 YFSETQ.

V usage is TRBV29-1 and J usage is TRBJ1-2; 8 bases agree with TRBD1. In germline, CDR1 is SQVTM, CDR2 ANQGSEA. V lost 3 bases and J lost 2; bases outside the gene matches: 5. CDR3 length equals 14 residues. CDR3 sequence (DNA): TGCAGCGTTGAGCCTACAGGGGGGAACTATGGCTACACCTTC. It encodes CSVEPTGGNYGYTF. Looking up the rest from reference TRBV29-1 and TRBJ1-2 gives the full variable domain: SAVISQKPSRDICQRGTSLTIQCQVDSQVTMMFWYRQQPGQSLTLIATANQGSEATYESGFVIDKFPISRPNLTFSTLTVSNMSPEDSSIYLCSVEPTGGNYGYTFGSGTRLTVV.

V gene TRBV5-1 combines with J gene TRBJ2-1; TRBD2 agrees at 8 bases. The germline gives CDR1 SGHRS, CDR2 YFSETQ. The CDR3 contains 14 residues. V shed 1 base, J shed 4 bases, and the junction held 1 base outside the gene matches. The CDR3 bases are TGCGCCAGCAGCTTGAGCGGGAGATACAATGAGCAGTTCTTC. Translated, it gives CASSLSGRYNEQFF.

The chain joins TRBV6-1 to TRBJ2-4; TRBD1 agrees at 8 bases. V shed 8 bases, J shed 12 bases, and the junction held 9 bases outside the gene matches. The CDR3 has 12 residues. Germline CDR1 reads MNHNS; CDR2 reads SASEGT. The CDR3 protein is CASDRDRMNQYF. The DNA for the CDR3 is TGTGCCAGCGACCGGGACAGGATGAATCAGTACTTC.

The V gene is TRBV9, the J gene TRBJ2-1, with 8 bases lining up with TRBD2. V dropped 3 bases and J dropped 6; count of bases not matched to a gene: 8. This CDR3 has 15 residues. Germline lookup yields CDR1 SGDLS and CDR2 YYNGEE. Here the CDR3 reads CASSAEAGDRNEQFF. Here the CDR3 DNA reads TGTGCCAGCAGCGCAGAAGCGGGGGACCGCAATGAGCAGTTCTTC.

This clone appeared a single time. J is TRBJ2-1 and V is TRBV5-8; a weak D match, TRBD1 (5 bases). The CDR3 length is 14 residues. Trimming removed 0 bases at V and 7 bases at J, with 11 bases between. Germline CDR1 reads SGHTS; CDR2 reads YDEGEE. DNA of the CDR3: TGTGCCAGCAGCTTGGGAAGAAACAGGAATGAGCAGTTCTTC. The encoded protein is CASSLGRNRNEQFF. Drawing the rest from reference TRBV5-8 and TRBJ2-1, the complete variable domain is EAGVTQSPTHLIKTRGQQATLRCSPISGHTSVYWYQQALGLGLQFLLWYDEGEERNRGNFPPRFSGRQFPNYSSELNVNALELEDSALYLCASSLGRNRNEQFFGPGTRLTVL.

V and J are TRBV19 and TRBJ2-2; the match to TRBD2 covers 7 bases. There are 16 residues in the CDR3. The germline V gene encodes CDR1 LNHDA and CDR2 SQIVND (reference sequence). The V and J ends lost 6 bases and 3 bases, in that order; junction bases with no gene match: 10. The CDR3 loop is CASRTQGGPDTGELFF. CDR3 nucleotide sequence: TGTGCCAGTAGAACCCAGGGAGGGCCGGACACCGGGGAGCTGTTTTTT. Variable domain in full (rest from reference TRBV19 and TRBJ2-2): DGGITQSPKYLFRKEGQNVTLSCEQNLNHDAMYWYRQDPGQGLRLIYYSQIVNDFQKGDIAEGYSVSREKKESFPLTVTSAQKNPTAFYLCASRTQGGPDTGELFFGEGSRLTVL.